This T cell receptor beta chain was observed in a study of blood T cell repertoires in COVID-19 (dated by TCRdb to 2020 to 2022). Notes on the research overall: Collaborator samples came from the United States, Italy and Spain and covered acute and convalescent phases of COVID-19. The repertoires were released in a freely available public database meant as a resource for research on the immune response to SARS-CoV-2. The samples were drawn from the first 160 participants of the ongoing ImmuneRACE study and from roughly 1,300 subjects provided by 6 global collaborators. Deeply sampled blood TCRbeta repertoires from subjects exposed to, actively infected with, or recovered from COVID-19 were included in the dataset. The material from the prospective study consisted of cDNA or gDNA derived from T cells, B-cell-depleted T cells, or PBMCs. Where available, HLA class I and class II types were obtained from metadata supplied by the sample provider rather than from assay-based typing. Sample metadata almost always included a de-identified subject ID, COVID-19 status, age in years and sex.

CDR1 and CDR2 are read off the germline V gene as MNHEY and SVGAGI. From the cysteine through the phenylalanine, the CDR3 covers 12 amino acids. Solely the CDR3 DNA is kept, with 36 bases framed from the first base. Cut back by 7 bases and 5 bases, the V and J ends lie 8 bases apart. The immunoSEQ Assay, a bias-controlled multiplex PCR, was used to amplify TCRbeta CDR3 regions from genomic DNA. The paper's processing steps were these. Within the assay, amplification of reference gene primers was used to estimate how many nucleated cells each sample contained. To quantify the absolute abundance of each unique TCRbeta CDR3 rearrangement, sequence reads were collapsed and filtered. For each sample, productive Simpson clonality was calculated as the square root of Simpson's diversity index across productive rearrangements. TCRdb retrieved this table from immuneACCESS and kept in-frame rearrangements only. Not all clones are present; in checked studies, unresolved V genes account for under half, and no reason is known for the remainder. The DNA gave D and trimming, while V, J and clone size come from that table. Here the sample has roughly 190,000 clones; under 90% occur a single time. The ten largest account for less than 20% of the sample.

In regard to this clone: No cognate antigen has been identified for it. No much larger clone is present one base from it, and per-base qualities are unavailable.

What the authors observed across the whole study: The quantity of clinical and demographic metadata differed by source and by participant and was supplied without curation.

Whole blood was collected in K2EDTA tubes by collaborating institutions according to the institutions' own protocols. For TCRbeta analysis, collaborator samples were shipped as frozen whole blood, as isolated PBMCs, or as DNA extracted from either sample type. This clonotype originated in a human donor in a cohort sampled during active COVID-19. The V and J segments used are TRBV6-5 and TRBJ2-2; TRBD2 is possibly the D segment (6 matching bases). The sample taken for sequencing was peripheral blood. The base sequence is TGTGCCAGCACCCGGGAGACCGGGGAGCTGTTTTTT. Translation gives CASTRETGELFF.